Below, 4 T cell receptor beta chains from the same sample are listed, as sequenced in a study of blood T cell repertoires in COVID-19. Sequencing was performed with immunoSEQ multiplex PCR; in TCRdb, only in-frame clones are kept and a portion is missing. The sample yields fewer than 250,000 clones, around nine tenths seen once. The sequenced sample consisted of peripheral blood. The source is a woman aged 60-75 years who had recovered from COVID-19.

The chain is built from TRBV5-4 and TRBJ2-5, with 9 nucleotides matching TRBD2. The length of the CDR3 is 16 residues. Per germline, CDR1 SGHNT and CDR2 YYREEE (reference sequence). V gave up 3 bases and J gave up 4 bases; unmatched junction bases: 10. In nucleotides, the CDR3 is TGTGCCAGCAGCTCGGGGGCTAGCGGGGTCTTAGAGACCCAGTACTTC. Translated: CASSSGASGVLETQYF.

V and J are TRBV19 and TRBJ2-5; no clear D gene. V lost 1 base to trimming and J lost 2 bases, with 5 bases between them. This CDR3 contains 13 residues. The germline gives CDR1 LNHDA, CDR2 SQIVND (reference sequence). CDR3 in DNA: TGTGCCAGTAGTATAGTACTTCAAGAGACCCAGTACTTC. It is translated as CASSIVLQETQYF. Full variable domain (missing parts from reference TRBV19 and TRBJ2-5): DGGITQSPKYLFRKEGQNVTLSCEQNLNHDAMYWYRQDPGQGLRLIYYSQIVNDFQKGDIAEGYSVSREKKESFPLTVTSAQKNPTAFYLCASSIVLQETQYFGPGTRLLVL.

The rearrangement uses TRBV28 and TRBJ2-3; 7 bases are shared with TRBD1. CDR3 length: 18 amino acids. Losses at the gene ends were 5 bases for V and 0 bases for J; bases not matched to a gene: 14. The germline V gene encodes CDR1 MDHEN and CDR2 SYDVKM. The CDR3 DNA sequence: TGTGCCAGCAGTCAACCTGAGACAGGGTATCGGAGCACAGATACGCAGTATTTT. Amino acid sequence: CASSQPETGYRSTDTQYF.

CDR3 DNA: TGTGCCAGCAGCCAGCCCCAGGGCCCTGAAGCTTTCTTT. Residues: CASSQPQGPEAFF. This chain connects TRBV28 to TRBJ1-1, with D possibly matching TRBD1 (5 bases). CDR3 size: 13 residues. V lost 6 bases and J 6 bases, leaving 14 bases between the germline ends. In germline, CDR1 is MDHEN, CDR2 SYDVKM.